A single T cell receptor (beta chain) is shown here with its context. The antigen is not known. The sample comes from a study of cytomegalovirus exposure and HLA in healthy donors. Broader study findings: Near-uniform donor sequencing depth was presumed by presence/absence analyses.

The CDR3 runs to 14 residues. Germline V CDR1 and CDR2: MNHNS, SASEGT. V lost 0 bases and J 3 bases, leaving 9 bases between the germline ends. This PCR relied on a set of 60 Vbeta primers and 13 Jbeta primers. Original handling: Roughly 76 million unique TCR beta chains, approximately 11 million of them shared, were counted by a later analysis. The table came from immunoSEQ multiplex PCR; TCRdb's copy has only in-frame clones and leaves some out. That table is the source of V, J and clone size, and D and trimming were worked out from the DNA. Seen in this sample are 150,000 or so clones; the ten most common clones hold 1.5% to 2%.

This sequence was found in a woman between 50 and 59 years old in good health and CMV-seronegative. Sequencing was carried out using PBMCs. The chain couples TRBV6-1 to TRBJ2-7, with D hard to call. The DNA for the CDR3 is TGTGCCAGCAGTGAAGCTTGGCAGTACTACGAGCAGTACTTC. It yields the protein CASSEAWQYYEQYF.